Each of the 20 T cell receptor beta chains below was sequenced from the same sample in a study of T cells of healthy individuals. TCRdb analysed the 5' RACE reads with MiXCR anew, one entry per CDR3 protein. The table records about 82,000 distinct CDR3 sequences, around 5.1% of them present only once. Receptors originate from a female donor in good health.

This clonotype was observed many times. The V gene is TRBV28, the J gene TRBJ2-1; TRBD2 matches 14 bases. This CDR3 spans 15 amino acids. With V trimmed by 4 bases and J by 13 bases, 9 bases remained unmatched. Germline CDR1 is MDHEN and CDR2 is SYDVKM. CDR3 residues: CASSSGTSGSSPQFF. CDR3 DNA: TGTGCCAGCAGTTCGGGGACTAGCGGGAGCTCACCCCAGTTCTTC.

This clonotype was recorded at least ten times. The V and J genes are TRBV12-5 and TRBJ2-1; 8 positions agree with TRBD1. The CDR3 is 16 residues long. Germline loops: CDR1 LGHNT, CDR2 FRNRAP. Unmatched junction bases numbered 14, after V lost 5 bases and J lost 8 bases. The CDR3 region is CASGPTPGQAMDEQFF. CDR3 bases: TGTGCTAGTGGTCCCACCCCGGGACAGGCTATGGATGAGCAGTTCTTC.

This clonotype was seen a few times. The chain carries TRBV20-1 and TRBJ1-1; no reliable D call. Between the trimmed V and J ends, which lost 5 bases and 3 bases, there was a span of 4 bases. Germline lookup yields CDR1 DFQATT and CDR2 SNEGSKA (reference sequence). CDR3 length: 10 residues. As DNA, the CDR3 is TGCAGTGCTTTTGACACTGAAGCTTTCTTT. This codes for CSAFDTEAFF.

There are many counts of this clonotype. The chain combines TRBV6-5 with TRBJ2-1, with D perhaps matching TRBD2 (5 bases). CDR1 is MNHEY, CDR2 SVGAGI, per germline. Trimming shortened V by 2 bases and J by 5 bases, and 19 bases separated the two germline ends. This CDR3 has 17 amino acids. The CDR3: CASSYRVTSASHNEQFF. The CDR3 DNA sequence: TGTGCCAGCAGTTACAGAGTAACTAGTGCATCCCACAATGAGCAGTTCTTC.

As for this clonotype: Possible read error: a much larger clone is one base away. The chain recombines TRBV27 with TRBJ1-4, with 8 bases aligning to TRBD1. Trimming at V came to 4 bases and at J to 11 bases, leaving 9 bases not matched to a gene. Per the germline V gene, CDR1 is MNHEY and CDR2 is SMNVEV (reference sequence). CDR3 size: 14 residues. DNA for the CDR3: TGTGCCAGCAGTTCTCGACAGGGGCGGGGGAAACTGTTTTTT. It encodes CASSSRQGRGKLFF. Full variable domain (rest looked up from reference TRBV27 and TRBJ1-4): EAQVTQNPRYLITVTGKKLTVTCSQNMNHEYMSWYRQDPGLGLRQIYYSMNVEVTDKGDVPEGYKVSRKEKRNFPLILESPSPNQTSLYFCASSSRQGRGKLFFGSGTQLSVL.

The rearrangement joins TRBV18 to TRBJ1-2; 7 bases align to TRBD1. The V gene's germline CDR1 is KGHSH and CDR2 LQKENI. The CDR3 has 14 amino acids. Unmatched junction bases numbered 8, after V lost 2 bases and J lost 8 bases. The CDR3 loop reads CASSPGTGDFGYTF. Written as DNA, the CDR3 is TGTGCCAGCTCACCAGGTACAGGGGATTTCGGCTACACCTTC.

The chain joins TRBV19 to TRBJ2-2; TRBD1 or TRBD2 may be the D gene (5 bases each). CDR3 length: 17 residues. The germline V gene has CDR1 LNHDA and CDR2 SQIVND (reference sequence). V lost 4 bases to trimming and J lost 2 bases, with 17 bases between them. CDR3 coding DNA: TGTGCCAGTAGTAAAAATTGGGCAGGGAGCAACACCGGGGAGCTGTTTTTT. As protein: CASSKNWAGSNTGELFF.

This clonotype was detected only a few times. CDR3 loop: CASSLGGKTYNEQFF. DNA of the CDR3: TGTGCCAGCAGTTTAGGGGGTAAGACCTACAATGAGCAGTTCTTC. The chain employs TRBV28 and TRBJ2-1; D may be TRBD1 or TRBD2 (5 bases each). V was shortened by 2 bases and J by 2 bases, with 10 bases between the two germline ends. The CDR3 extends over 15 amino acids. CDR1 is MDHEN, CDR2 SYDVKM, per germline. Full variable domain (missing parts from reference TRBV28 and TRBJ2-1): DVKVTQSSRYLVKRTGEKVFLECVQDMDHENMFWYRQDPGLGLRLIYFSYDVKMKEKGDIPEGYSVSREKKERFSLILESASTNQTSMYLCASSLGGKTYNEQFFGPGTRLTVL.

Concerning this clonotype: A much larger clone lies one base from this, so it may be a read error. CDR3 residues: CASSPGLAGSCEQYF. The CDR3, as DNA: TGTGCCAGCAGTCCCGGACTAGCGGGTTCCTGCGAGCAGTACTTC. The chain is built from TRBV6-2 or TRBV6-3 and TRBJ2-7; 11 bases line up with TRBD2. This CDR3 is 15 amino acids long. The V gene's germline CDR1 is MNHEY and CDR2 SVGEGT.

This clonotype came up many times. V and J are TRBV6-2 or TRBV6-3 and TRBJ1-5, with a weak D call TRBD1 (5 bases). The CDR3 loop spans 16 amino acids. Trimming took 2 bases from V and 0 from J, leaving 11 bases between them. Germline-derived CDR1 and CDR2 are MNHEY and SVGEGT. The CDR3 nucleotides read TGTGCCAGCAGTTACCGGGGAGACAGTAGCAATCAGCCCCAGCATTTT. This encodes CASSYRGDSSNQPQHF.

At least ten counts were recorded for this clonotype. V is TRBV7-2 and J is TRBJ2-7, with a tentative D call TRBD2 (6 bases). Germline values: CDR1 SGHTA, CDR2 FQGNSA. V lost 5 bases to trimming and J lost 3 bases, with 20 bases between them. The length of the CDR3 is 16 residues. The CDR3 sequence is CASSPGPGEAFYEQYF. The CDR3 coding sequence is TGTGCCAGCAGCCCAGGCCCGGGAGAAGCGTTCTACGAGCAGTACTTC.

In DNA form, the CDR3 reads TGTGCCAGCTTTCCCAGGGGGATGAATAATTCACCCCTCCACTTT. This translates into CASFPRGMNNSPLHF. The V gene is TRBV28, the J gene TRBJ1-6; 7 nucleotides match TRBD1. CDR1 is MDHEN, CDR2 SYDVKM, per germline. The CDR3 totals 15 residues. J gave up 5 bases and V 8 bases, and 9 bases lay outside the gene matches.

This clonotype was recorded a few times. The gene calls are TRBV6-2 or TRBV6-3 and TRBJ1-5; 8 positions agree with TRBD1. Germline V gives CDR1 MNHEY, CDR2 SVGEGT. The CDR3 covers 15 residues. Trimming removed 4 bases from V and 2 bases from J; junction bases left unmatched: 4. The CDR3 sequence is CASSLDRGGNQPQHF. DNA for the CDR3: TGTGCCAGCAGTTTAGACAGGGGAGGCAATCAGCCCCAGCATTTT.

Written as DNA, the CDR3 is TGTGCCAGCAGTTTAGCCAAGGGAGTTTCACCCCTCCACTTT. Translating it yields CASSLAKGVSPLHF. V is TRBV12-3 or TRBV12-4 and J is TRBJ1-6; D uncertain. V dropped 0 bases and J dropped 9 bases, with 9 bases sitting between them. CDR3 length: 14 residues.

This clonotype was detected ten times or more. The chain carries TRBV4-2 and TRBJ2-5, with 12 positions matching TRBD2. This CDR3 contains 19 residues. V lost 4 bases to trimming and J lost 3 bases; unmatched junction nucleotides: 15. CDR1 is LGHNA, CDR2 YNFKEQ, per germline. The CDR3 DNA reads TGTGCCAGCAGCCCAAACCCCGGGACTAGCGGGTCGATAGAAGAGACCCAGTACTTC. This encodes CASSPNPGTSGSIEETQYF.

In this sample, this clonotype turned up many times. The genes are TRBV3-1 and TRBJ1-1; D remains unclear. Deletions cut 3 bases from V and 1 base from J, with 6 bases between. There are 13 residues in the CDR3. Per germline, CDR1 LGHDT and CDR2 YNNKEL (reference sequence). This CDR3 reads CASSQTPNTEAFF. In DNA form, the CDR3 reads TGTGCCAGCAGCCAGACACCGAACACTGAAGCTTTCTTT. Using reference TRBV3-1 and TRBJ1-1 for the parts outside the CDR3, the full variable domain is DTAVSQTPKYLVTQMGNDKSIKCEQNLGHDTMYWYKQDSKKFLKIMFSYNNKELIINETVPNRFSPKSPDKAHLNLHINSLELGDSAVYFCASSQTPNTEAFFGQGTRLTVV.

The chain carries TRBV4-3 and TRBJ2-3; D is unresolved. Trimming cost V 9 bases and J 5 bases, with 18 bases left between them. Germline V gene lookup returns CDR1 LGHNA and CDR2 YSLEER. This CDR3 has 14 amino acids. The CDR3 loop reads CASASRSPKDTQYF. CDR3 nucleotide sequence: TGCGCCAGTGCGTCGAGGAGCCCCAAAGATACGCAGTATTTT.

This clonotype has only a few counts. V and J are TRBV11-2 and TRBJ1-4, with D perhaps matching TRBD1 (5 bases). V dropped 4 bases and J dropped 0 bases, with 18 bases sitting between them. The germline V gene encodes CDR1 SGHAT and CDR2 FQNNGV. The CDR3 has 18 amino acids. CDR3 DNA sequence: TGTGCCAGCAGCTCGCCCCCCCGACAGACTCCAACTAATGAAAAACTGTTTTTT. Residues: CASSSPPRQTPTNEKLFF.

The CDR3 sequence is CASSVGLLAKNIQYF. The CDR3 DNA sequence: TGCGCCAGCAGCGTCGGGCTTTTGGCCAAAAACATTCAGTACTTC. The chain uses TRBV4-3 and TRBJ2-4; D ambiguous. CDR1 is LGHNA, CDR2 YSLEER, per germline. The V end was cut by 5 bases, the J end by 1 base, with 12 bases between. The CDR3 is 15 residues long.

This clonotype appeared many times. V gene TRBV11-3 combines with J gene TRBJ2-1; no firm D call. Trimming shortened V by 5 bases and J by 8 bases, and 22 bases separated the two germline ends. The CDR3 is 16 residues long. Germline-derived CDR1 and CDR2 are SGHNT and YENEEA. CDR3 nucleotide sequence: TGTGCCAGCAGCCCTGCCTCCGGATCATCTATCTATGAGCAGTTCTTC. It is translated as CASSPASGSSIYEQFF.